Sequencing of this TCR beta chain was carried out in a study of pediatric ulcerative colitis. Study observations and caveats: Repertoires came from total lymphocyte DNA, not specific subsets. Compared with controls, ulcerative colitis showed greater blood-rectum clone sharing.

The method was immunoSEQ multiplex PCR; TCRdb's version includes in-frame clones alone and lacks a portion of them. The sample has around 64,000 clones; 80% to 90% are singletons. The CDR3 is 14 amino acids. V lost 6 bases to trimming and J lost 4 bases; unmatched junction nucleotides: 7. Germline lookup yields CDR1 MNHNY and CDR2 SVGAGI (reference sequence). Worth noting for this clone: Its antigen is still unknown.

The diagnostic colonoscopy in ulcerative colitis patients preceded any immunosuppressive treatment. Material for sequencing was blood. V is TRBV6-6 and J is TRBJ1-1; 8 bases align to TRBD1. The clonotype was recovered from a boy between 10 and 17 years old with severe ulcerative colitis. CDR3 sequence reads: CASRRGQGSTEAFF. The CDR3, as DNA: TGTGCCAGCAGACGCGGACAGGGAAGCACTGAAGCTTTCTTT.